This T cell receptor beta chain was captured in a study of blood T cell repertoires in COVID-19. Germline trimming cut 3 bases from V and 12 bases from J; bases unmatched to any gene: 1. There are 11 residues in the CDR3. The germline V gene has CDR1 SEHNR and CDR2 FQNEAQ (reference sequence). Original analysis: Estimation of nucleated cell counts was performed using reference gene primer amplification. Measured with immunoSEQ multiplex PCR; TCRdb has only the in-frame clones, and not every one. The DNA was the basis for D and trimming; V, J and clone size are from that table. The repertoire holds roughly 250,000 clones, with 75% to 90% as singletons.

The receptor was derived from a man aged 25-45 years with acute or convalescent COVID-19. Sequencing input: peripheral blood. This chain links TRBV7-9 with TRBJ1-4, with 7 bases fitting TRBD1. As DNA, the CDR3 is TGTGCCAGCAGCTTTCAGGGGGAACTGTTTTTT. Protein sequence: CASSFQGELFF.